This T cell receptor beta chain was sequenced in a study of cytomegalovirus exposure and HLA in healthy donors. Study findings and constraints: Across donors, most TCRs were seen rarely, yet some public ones were widespread.

This PCR relied on a set of 60 Vbeta primers and 13 Jbeta primers. The repertoire was sequenced with immunoSEQ multiplex PCR; TCRdb's copy has only in-frame clones and lacks some. Of about 130,000 clones in the sample, about 80% were seen once. Regarding this clone: What it binds is unknown.

V shed 5 bases and J shed 6 bases, with 13 bases lying between them. Germline V lookup: CDR1 SGHNT, CDR2 YENEEA. This CDR3 has 13 residues. Nobody wrote down the CMV serostatus of this donor. The sequence was obtained from a man aged 25 to 40 in good health. The specimen was PBMCs. The chain couples TRBV11-3 to TRBJ1-1; TRBD1 is a possible D gene (6 bases). This chain's CDR3 is CASSGGGAAEAFF. The DNA of the CDR3 is TGTGCCAGCAGCGGAGGGGGGGCAGCTGAAGCTTTCTTT.